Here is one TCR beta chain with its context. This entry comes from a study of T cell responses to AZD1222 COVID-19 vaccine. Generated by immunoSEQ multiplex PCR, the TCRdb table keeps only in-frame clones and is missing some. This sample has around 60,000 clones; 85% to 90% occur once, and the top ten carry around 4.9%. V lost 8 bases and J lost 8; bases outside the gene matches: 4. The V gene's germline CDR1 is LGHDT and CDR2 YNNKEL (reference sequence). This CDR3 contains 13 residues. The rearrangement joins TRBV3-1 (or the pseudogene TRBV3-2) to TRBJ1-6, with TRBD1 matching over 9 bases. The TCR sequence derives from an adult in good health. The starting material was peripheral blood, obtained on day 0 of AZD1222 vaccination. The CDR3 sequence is CASHDRGYSPLHF. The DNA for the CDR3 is TGTGCCAGCCACGACAGGGGGTATTCACCCCTCCACTTT.